This TCR beta chain was found in a study of blood T cell repertoires in COVID-19. Study-wide context: Samples of COVID-19 (acute and convalescent) were obtained from the United States, Italy and Spain. PBMCs, B-cell-depleted T cells, or T cells were the source of the cDNA or gDNA that made up the material.

Original data processing: Estimated nucleated cell counts came from reference gene primer amplification. TCRdb's copy holds only in-frame clones and misses some; the assay was immunoSEQ multiplex PCR. Clonal size and the V and J genes are those of that table, whereas D and trimming came from the DNA. In the table there are under 500,000 clones, more than 85% of which are singletons. This clone has only one observation. Trimming left V 6 bases short and J 7 bases short, with 16 bases between. The CDR3 runs to 13 residues. Germline-derived CDR1 and CDR2 are SGHRS and YFSETQ. V is TRBV5-1 and J is TRBJ1-2, with D possibly being TRBD1 (5 bases). The specimen sequenced was peripheral blood. This TCR was sampled from a woman aged 25 to 39 with acute or convalescent COVID-19. CDR3: CASTTGPGFGYTF. For the CDR3, the DNA is TGCGCCAGCACCACTGGACCAGGGTTTGGCTACACCTTC.